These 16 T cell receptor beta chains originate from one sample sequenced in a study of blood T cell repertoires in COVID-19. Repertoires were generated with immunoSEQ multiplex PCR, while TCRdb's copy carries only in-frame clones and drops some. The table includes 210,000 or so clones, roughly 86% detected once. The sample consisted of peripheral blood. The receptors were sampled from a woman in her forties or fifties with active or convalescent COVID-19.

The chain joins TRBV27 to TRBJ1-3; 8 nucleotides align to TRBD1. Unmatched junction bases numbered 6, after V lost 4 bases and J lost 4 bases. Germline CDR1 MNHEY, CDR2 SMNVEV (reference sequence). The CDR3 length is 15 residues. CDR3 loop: CASSSLGTGGNTIYF. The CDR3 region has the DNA TGTGCCAGCAGTTCCCTAGGGACAGGCGGAAACACCATATATTTT.

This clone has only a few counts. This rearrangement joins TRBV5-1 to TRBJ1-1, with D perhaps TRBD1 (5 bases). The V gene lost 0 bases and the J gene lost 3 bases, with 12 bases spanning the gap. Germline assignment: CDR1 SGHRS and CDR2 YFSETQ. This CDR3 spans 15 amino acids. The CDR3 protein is CASSLGARAYTEAFF. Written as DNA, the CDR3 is TGCGCCAGCAGCTTGGGTGCCAGGGCGTACACTGAAGCTTTCTTT.

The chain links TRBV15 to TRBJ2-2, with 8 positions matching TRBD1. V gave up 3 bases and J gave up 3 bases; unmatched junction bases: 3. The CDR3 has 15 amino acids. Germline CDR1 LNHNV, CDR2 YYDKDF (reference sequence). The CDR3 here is CATSSQGADTGELFF. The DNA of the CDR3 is TGTGCCACCAGCAGTCAGGGGGCGGACACCGGGGAGCTGTTTTTT.

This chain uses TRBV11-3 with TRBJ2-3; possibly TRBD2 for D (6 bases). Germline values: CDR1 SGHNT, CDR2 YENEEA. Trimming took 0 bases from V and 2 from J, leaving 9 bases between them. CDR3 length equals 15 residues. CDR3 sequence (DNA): TGTGCCAGCAGCTTAGAGGGACTTTCCACAGATACGCAGTATTTT. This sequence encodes CASSLEGLSTDTQYF.

The CDR3 DNA sequence: TGTGCCAGCAGTTCAACAGGGGCAGGGGAAAACATTCAGTACTTC. It yields the protein CASSSTGAGENIQYF. The J gene is TRBJ2-4, the V gene TRBV27; 7 nucleotides agree with TRBD1. Trimming cost V 4 bases and J 5 bases; bases outside gene matches: 8. Germline V gene lookup returns CDR1 MNHEY and CDR2 SMNVEV (reference sequence). This CDR3 comprises 15 residues.

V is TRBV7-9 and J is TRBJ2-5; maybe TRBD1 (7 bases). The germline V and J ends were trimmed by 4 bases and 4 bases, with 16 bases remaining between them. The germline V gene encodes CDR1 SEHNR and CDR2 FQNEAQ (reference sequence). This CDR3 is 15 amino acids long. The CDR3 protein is CASSSRGDRPETQYF. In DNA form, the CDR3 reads TGTGCCAGCAGCTCGAGGGGGGACAGACCAGAGACCCAGTACTTC.

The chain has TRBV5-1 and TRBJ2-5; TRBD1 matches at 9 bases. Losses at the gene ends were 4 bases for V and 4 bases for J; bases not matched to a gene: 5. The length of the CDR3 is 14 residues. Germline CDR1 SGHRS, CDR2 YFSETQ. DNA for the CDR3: TGCGCCAGCAGCGGAAGACAGGGGGGAGAGACCCAGTACTTC. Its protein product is CASSGRQGGETQYF.

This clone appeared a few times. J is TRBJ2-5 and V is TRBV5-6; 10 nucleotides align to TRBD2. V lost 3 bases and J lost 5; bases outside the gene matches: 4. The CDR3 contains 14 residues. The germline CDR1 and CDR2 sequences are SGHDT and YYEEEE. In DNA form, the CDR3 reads TGTGCCAGCAGCTCGTTAGCGGGAGGTGAGACCCAGTACTTC. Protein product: CASSSLAGGETQYF.

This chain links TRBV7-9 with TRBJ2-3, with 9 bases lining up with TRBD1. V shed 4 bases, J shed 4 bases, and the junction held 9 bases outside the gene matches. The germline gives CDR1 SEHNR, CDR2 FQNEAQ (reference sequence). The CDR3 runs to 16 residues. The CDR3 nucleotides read TGTGCCAGCAGCTCGTACAGGGGGCGTAAAGCAGATACGCAGTATTTT. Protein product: CASSSYRGRKADTQYF. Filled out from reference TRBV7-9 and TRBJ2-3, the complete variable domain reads DTGVSQNPRHKITKRGQNVTFRCDPISEHNRLYWYRQTLGQGPEFLTYFQNEAQLEKSRLLSDRFSAERPKGSFSTLEIQRTEQGDSAMYLCASSSYRGRKADTQYFGPGTRLTVL.

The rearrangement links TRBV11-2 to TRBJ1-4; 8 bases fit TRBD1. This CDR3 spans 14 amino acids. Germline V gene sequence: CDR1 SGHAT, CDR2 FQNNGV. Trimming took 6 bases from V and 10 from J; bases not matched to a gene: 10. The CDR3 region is CASSSDRAGRKLFF. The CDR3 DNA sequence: TGTGCCAGCAGTTCGGACAGGGCCGGGAGAAAACTGTTTTTT.

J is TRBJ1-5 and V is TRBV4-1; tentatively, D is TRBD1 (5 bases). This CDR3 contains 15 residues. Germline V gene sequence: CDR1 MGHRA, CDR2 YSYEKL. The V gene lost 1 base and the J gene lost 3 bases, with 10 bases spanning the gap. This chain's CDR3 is CASSQGGRVNQPQHF. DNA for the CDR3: TGCGCCAGCAGCCAAGGGGGCAGGGTCAATCAGCCCCAGCATTTT.

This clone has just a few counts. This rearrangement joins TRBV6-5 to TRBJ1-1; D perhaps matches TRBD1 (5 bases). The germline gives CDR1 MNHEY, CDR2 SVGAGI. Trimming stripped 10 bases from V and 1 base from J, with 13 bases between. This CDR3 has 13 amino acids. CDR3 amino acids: CATRDSWNTEAFF. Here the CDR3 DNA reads TGTGCCACTAGGGACTCATGGAACACTGAAGCTTTCTTT.

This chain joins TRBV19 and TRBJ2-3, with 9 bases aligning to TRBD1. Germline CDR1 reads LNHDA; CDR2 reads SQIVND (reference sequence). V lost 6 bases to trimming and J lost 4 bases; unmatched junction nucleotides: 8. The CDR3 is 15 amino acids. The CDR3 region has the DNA TGTGCCAGTAGCCCCGGGACAGGGCGGCCAGATACGCAGTATTTT. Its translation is CASSPGTGRPDTQYF.

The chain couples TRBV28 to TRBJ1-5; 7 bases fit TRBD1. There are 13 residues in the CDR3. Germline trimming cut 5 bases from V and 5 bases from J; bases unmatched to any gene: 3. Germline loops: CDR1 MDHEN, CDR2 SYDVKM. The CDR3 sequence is CASSQTGDQPQHF. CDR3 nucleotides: TGTGCCAGCAGTCAAACAGGGGATCAGCCCCAGCATTTT.

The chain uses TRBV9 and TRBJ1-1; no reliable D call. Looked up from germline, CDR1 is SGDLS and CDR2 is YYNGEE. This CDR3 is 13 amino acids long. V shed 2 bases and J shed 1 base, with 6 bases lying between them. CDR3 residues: CASSVGRNTEAFF. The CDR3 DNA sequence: TGTGCCAGCAGCGTGGGGAGGAACACTGAAGCTTTCTTT.

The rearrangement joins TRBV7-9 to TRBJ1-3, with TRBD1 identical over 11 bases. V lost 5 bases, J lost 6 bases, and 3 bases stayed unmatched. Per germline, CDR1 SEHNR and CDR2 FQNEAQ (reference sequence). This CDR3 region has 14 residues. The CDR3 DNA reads TGTGCCAGCAGCCGGACAGGGGGCTTAAACACCATATATTTT. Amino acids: CASSRTGGLNTIYF.